The clone carrying this TCR beta chain was seen a single time. Its antigen is still unknown. V was pared by 2 bases and J by 1 base, with 3 bases between. This CDR3 has 13 residues. The V gene's germline CDR1 is SGHTA and CDR2 FQGNSA. This entry comes from a study of T cell responses to AZD1222 COVID-19 vaccine. Findings and caveats of the study: In a largely white British group with more females than males, clonal diversity was possibly underestimated. It was only after the peak T cell response that any repertoires were sampled. Spike-wide coverage was observed for vaccine-associated CD4 TCRs, with dominant responses at 160-218 and 743-854.

The protocol was immunoSEQ multiplex PCR, while the TCRdb copy is restricted to in-frame clones and leaves out a portion. The sample carries 150,000 or so clones, 93% recorded once. The J gene is TRBJ1-5, the V gene TRBV7-2; no reliable D call. This clonotype was sampled from an adult in good health. The sequencing here drew on peripheral blood, taken on day 0 of AZD1222 vaccination. In DNA, the CDR3 is TGTGCCAGCAGCTTATCCAGCAATCAGCCCCAGCATTTT. This codes for CASSLSSNQPQHF.